This T cell receptor (beta chain) was observed in a study of T cell responses to AZD1222 COVID-19 vaccine. Here immunoSEQ multiplex PCR was the method, and the copy in TCRdb shows in-frame clones only, minus some. The sample shows about 120,000 clones, 92% of them seen only once. This clone was found a few times. The V gene's germline CDR1 is LGHNA and CDR2 YSLEER. The CDR3 has 13 amino acids. V shed 4 bases and J 6 bases; nucleotides not matched to a gene: 2. The specimen was peripheral blood, collected on day 0 of AZD1222 vaccination. The origin of this receptor is an adult in good health. This rearrangement joins TRBV4-3 to TRBJ1-2, with 10 bases aligning to TRBD1. The DNA of the CDR3 is TGCGCCAGCAGCCCGGGACAGGGGCATGGCTACACCTTC. It codes for CASSPGQGHGYTF.